The clone carrying this T cell receptor delta chain was detected a few times. The sample originates from a study of gamma-delta chains in newborns, infants, children. Study as a whole: Innate gammadelta T cells reportedly expand polyclonally right after birth, driven by microbial exposure, per the title.

The CDR3 loop spans 21 amino acids. Between the trimmed V and J ends, which lost 0 bases and 0 bases, there was a span of 20 bases. Germline values: CDR1 GEAIGNYY, CDR2 EKD. TCRdb reran clone calling via CATT on the reads. Of several thousand delta-chain clones detected, 2.5% to 3.5% appear once; the ten largest clones hold 15%. The genes are TRDV2 and TRDJ3; D gene unclear. Sequences were obtained from blood. The sequence derives from a child who was a newborn, infant or young child, either healthy, febrile or measles-vaccinated (not recorded which). The CDR3 region has the DNA TGTGCCTGTGACACCGGGAAAAAGATTGAGGGGTACTCCTGGGACACCCGACAGATGTTTTTC. It is translated as CACDTGKKIEGYSWDTRQMFF.